The next 8 T cell receptor beta chains were all read from a single sample in a study of T cell clones after liver transplantation. Sequenced by immunoSEQ multiplex PCR; TCRdb stores in-frame clones only, minus some. The sample holds roughly 60,000 clones, approximately 70% seen once. The starting material was CD4+ T cells from blood, obtained at the approximately 15-month timepoint. These receptors all stem from a human patient who received a liver transplant. A subset of T cells may come from the graft donor.

With regard to this clone: At one boundary the junction diverges from the germline segment, which might be a read error. The gene calls are TRBV2 and TRBJ2-1; TRBD2 matches 10 bases. Germline-derived CDR1 and CDR2 are SNHLY and FYNNEI. The CDR3 runs 16 residues. CDR3 in amino acids: CASSEISGRSYNEQFF. The CDR3 nucleotides are TGTGCCAGCAGTGAAATTAGCGGGAGGTCCTACAATGAACAGTTCTTC.

The J gene is TRBJ2-1, the V gene TRBV14; 9 bases are a match to TRBD2. After removal of 1 base from V and 6 bases from J, the junction contained 4 bases not matched to a gene. The germline CDR1 and CDR2 sequences are SGHDN and FVKESK. This CDR3 contains 15 residues. CDR3 amino acids: CASSQGPAGGNEQFF. For the CDR3, the DNA is TGTGCCAGCAGCCAAGGGCCAGCGGGGGGCAATGAGCAGTTCTTC.

The table lists this clone with a count of one. The genes are TRBV6-6 and TRBJ2-2; a possible D gene is TRBD2 (6 bases). The CDR3 consists of 14 residues. Germline lookup yields CDR1 MNHNY and CDR2 SVGAGI (reference sequence). V lost 6 bases and J lost 5, with 13 bases in between. CDR3 coding DNA: TGTGCCAGCAGCCCCGGGAGCTTAACCGGGGAGCTGTTTTTT. As protein: CASSPGSLTGELFF.

Worth noting for this clone: An end of the junction differs from the germline gene, which may be a read error. J is TRBJ1-2 and V is TRBV5-6; D is uncertain. Germline V gene lookup returns CDR1 SGHDT and CDR2 YYEEEE. The CDR3 extends over 16 amino acids. CDR3 nucleotide sequence: TGTGCCAGCGGCTTTCACAGCGTTACCCGTAACTATGGCTACACCTTC. Translation gives CASGFHSVTRNYGYTF.

The J gene is TRBJ2-5, the V gene TRBV5-4; D possibly corresponds to TRBD1 (5 bases). Germline assignment: CDR1 SGHNT and CDR2 YYREEE (reference sequence). Trimming removed 1 base at V and 4 bases at J, with 11 bases between. The CDR3 covers 14 residues. In DNA, the CDR3 is TGTGCCAGCAGCTTGCAAGGGGCTACAGAGACCCAGTACTTC. Amino acids: CASSLQGATETQYF.

The chain has TRBV7-9 and TRBJ2-2, with unresolved D. Trimming removed 1 base at V and 5 bases at J, with 5 bases between. The V gene's germline CDR1 is SEHNR and CDR2 FQNEAQ (reference sequence). The CDR3 runs to 13 residues. DNA for the CDR3: TGTGCCAGCAGCTTAGAAGGGACCGGGGAGCTGTTTTTT. Its translation is CASSLEGTGELFF.

V gene TRBV5-1 combines with J gene TRBJ2-2; the D call may be TRBD1 or TRBD2 (5 bases each). Germline V gene data show CDR1 as SGHRS and CDR2 as YFSETQ. With 4 bases removed from V and 2 bases from J, the gap between germline ends came to 15 bases. The CDR3 contains 16 residues. The chain's CDR3 is CASSHRGKENTGELFF. The CDR3 region has the DNA TGCGCCAGCAGCCACCGGGGCAAAGAAAACACCGGGGAGCTGTTTTTT.

The chain is built from TRBV4-1 and TRBJ1-4; TRBD1 agrees at 7 bases. In germline, CDR1 is MGHRA, CDR2 YSYEKL. The CDR3 spans 15 residues. Unmatched junction bases numbered 2, after V lost 1 base and J lost 3 bases. For the CDR3, the DNA is TGCGCCAGCAGCCAAGGGGACAGTTCTAATGAAAAACTGTTTTTT. It codes for CASSQGDSSNEKLFF.